These 25 T cell receptor beta chains came from one sample sequenced in a study of blood T cell repertoires in COVID-19. Here immunoSEQ multiplex PCR was the method, and the copy in TCRdb shows in-frame clones only, minus some. The data contain under 300,000 clones, approximately 83% of them singletons. Sequenced input: peripheral blood. The origin of the receptors is a woman between 65 and 79 years old with acute or convalescent COVID-19.

The chain links TRBV20-1 to TRBJ1-1, with D unresolved. CDR3 length: 13 amino acids. The germline V and J ends were trimmed by 3 bases and 0 bases, with 8 bases remaining between them. Germline V gene lookup returns CDR1 DFQATT and CDR2 SNEGSKA (reference sequence). The CDR3 reads CSASGSMNTEAFF. The CDR3 bases are TGCAGTGCTAGTGGCAGTATGAACACTGAAGCTTTCTTT.

The chain combines TRBV5-4 with TRBJ2-5; no definite D call. With 2 bases removed from V and 1 base from J, the gap between germline ends came to 6 bases. CDR1 and CDR2 from the germline V gene are SGHNT and YYREEE (reference sequence). The CDR3 consists of 13 residues. CDR3 DNA: TGTGCCAGCAGCTTTGAGGCCCAAGAGACCCAGTACTTC. Translating it yields CASSFEAQETQYF.

The chain links TRBV21-1 to TRBJ2-7; the table gives TRBD1 as D, unverified against the DNA. TRBV21-1 corresponds to a pseudogene. This CDR3 has 16 residues. In nucleotides, the CDR3 is TGTGCCAGCAGCAAAAGGAGGGACAGGGAGTCCTACGAGCAGTACTTC. Amino acids: CASSKRRDRESYEQYF.

This chain links TRBV29-1 with TRBJ2-3; no clear D gene. There are 12 residues in the CDR3. Germline CDR1 is SQVTM and CDR2 is ANQGSEA. Trimming shortened V by 2 bases and J by 2 bases, and 5 bases separated the two germline ends. The CDR3 sequence is CSVEPFTDTQYF. The CDR3 nucleotides are TGCAGCGTTGAACCTTTCACAGATACGCAGTATTTT.

The chain joins TRBV11-2 to TRBJ2-7; the D gene could be TRBD1 or TRBD2 (5 bases each). V lost 5 bases and J lost 3, with 14 bases in between. Germline CDR1 reads SGHAT; CDR2 reads FQNNGV. CDR3 length: 14 amino acids. CDR3 nucleotide sequence: TGTGCCAGCAGCCTAGGAGGCCAGGGCTACGAGCAGTACTTC. This sequence encodes CASSLGGQGYEQYF. The complete variable domain, with remaining parts taken from reference TRBV11-2 and TRBJ2-7, reads EAGVAQSPRYKIIEKRQSVAFWCNPISGHATLYWYQQILGQGPKLLIQFQNNGVVDDSQLPKDRFSAERLKGVDSTLKIQPAKLEDSAVYLCASSLGGQGYEQYFGPGTRLTVT.

This chain joins TRBV7-7 and TRBJ2-1, with a weak D call TRBD1 (5 bases). V was cut by 5 bases and J by 4 bases, with 15 bases left in between. Per germline, CDR1 SSHAT and CDR2 FNYEAQ (reference sequence). This CDR3 is 15 amino acids long. The CDR3 DNA reads as TGTGCCAGCAGCCCCCAGGCAGGGCCTTACAATGAGCAGTTCTTC. Amino acids: CASSPQAGPYNEQFF.

In nucleotides, the CDR3 is TGTGCCAGTTTGGGGCCCCCAAGGGGCTACACCTTC. Amino acids: CASLGPPRGYTF. The rearrangement uses TRBV19 and TRBJ1-2; D possibly corresponds to TRBD1 (5 bases). The CDR3 has 12 amino acids. The V and J ends lost 8 bases and 8 bases respectively, with 15 bases between them. The germline CDR1 and CDR2 sequences are LNHDA and SQIVND (reference sequence). The complete variable domain, with remaining parts taken from reference TRBV19 and TRBJ1-2, reads DGGITQSPKYLFRKEGQNVTLSCEQNLNHDAMYWYRQDPGQGLRLIYYSQIVNDFQKGDIAEGYSVSREKKESFPLTVTSAQKNPTAFYLCASLGPPRGYTFGSGTRLTVV.

V is TRBV7-9 and J is TRBJ1-1; D is unresolved. V was clipped by 5 bases and J by 4 bases, with 11 bases between them. The CDR3 totals 13 residues. Germline V CDR1 and CDR2: SEHNR, FQNEAQ (reference sequence). CDR3 sequence reads: CASSQALLTEAFF. The CDR3, as DNA: TGTGCCAGCAGCCAGGCCCTACTCACTGAAGCTTTCTTT.

CDR3 bases: TGTGCCAGCAGCCAGACTAGCAATGAGCAGTTCTTC. It is translated as CASSQTSNEQFF. The chain uses TRBV4-2 and TRBJ2-1; tentative D call: TRBD2 (6 bases). Per germline, CDR1 LGHNA and CDR2 YNFKEQ. The length of the CDR3 is 12 residues. V was pared by 3 bases and J by 6 bases, with 6 bases between.

This chain uses TRBV24-1 with TRBJ2-1, with 13 bases aligning to TRBD2. Germline V gene data show CDR1 as KGHDR and CDR2 as SFDVKD. The CDR3 consists of 16 residues. J gave up 8 bases and V 4 bases, and 7 bases lay outside the gene matches. The CDR3, as DNA: TGTGCCACCAGTGACCCAACTAGCGGGGGGGCTGATGAGCAGTTCTTC. Protein sequence: CATSDPTSGGADEQFF.

This chain uses TRBV12-5 with TRBJ2-6; 7 bases match TRBD1. The germline V gene encodes CDR1 LGHNT and CDR2 FRNRAP. The CDR3 sequence is 21 residues long. V lost 2 bases, J lost 0 bases, and 16 bases stayed unmatched. As DNA, the CDR3 is TGTGCTAGTGGTTTGAGGTCGTACAGGGGAGCCCGCCCCTCTGGGGCCAACGTCCTGACTTTC. Protein: CASGLRSYRGARPSGANVLTF.

The gene calls are TRBV5-1 and TRBJ2-3, with 12 bases lining up with TRBD2. There are 16 residues in the CDR3. With 4 bases clipped from V and 0 bases from J, the junction kept 3 bases outside the gene matches. Germline-derived CDR1 and CDR2 are SGHRS and YFSETQ. CDR3 DNA sequence: TGCGCCAGCAGCGCACTAGCGGGGGGCAGCACAGATACGCAGTATTTT. Protein: CASSALAGGSTDTQYF.

The CDR3 DNA follows: TGTGCCAGCAGTTTCTCCAGGGATGAGACCCAGTACTTC. It encodes CASSFSRDETQYF. The chain employs TRBV12-3 or TRBV12-4 and TRBJ2-5, with D perhaps TRBD1 (5 bases). CDR3 length: 13 residues. The germline V and J ends were trimmed by 3 bases and 5 bases, with 10 bases remaining between them.

J is TRBJ2-6 and V is TRBV6-6; 8 bases fit TRBD1. This CDR3 region has 18 residues. Losses at the gene ends were 5 bases for V and 0 bases for J; bases not matched to a gene: 9. The germline V gene encodes CDR1 MNHNY and CDR2 SVGAGI (reference sequence). The CDR3, as DNA: TGTGCCAGCAGTCCAAGGGGGACAGGCTCCTCTGGGGCCAACGTCCTGACTTTC. It specifies CASSPRGTGSSGANVLTF.

The V and J genes are TRBV5-4 and TRBJ2-2; perhaps TRBD1 as D (6 bases). The CDR3 runs 13 residues. Germline-derived CDR1 and CDR2 are SGHNT and YYREEE (reference sequence). Between the trimmed V and J ends, which lost 2 bases and 6 bases, there was a span of 8 bases. In nucleotides, the CDR3 is TGTGCCAGCAGCTTACAGGGTCCCGGGGAGCTGTTTTTT. This codes for CASSLQGPGELFF.

The chain combines TRBV21-1 with TRBJ1-2. TRBV21-1 is classified as a pseudogene. The CDR3 runs to 14 residues. DNA for the CDR3: TGTGCCAGCAGCAAAAAGGAGGTTAACTATGGCTACACCTTC. This codes for CASSKKEVNYGYTF.

The V call is TRBV7-8, the J call TRBJ1-2; TRBD1 matches 8 bases. The germline gives CDR1 SGHVS, CDR2 FQNEAQ. Losses at the gene ends were 7 bases for V and 7 bases for J; bases not matched to a gene: 11. The length of the CDR3 is 14 residues. CDR3: CASIVDRGSGGYTF. The CDR3 bases are TGTGCCAGCATCGTTGACAGGGGAAGCGGTGGCTACACCTTC.

The chain is built from TRBV2 and TRBJ2-7; perhaps TRBD2 as D (6 bases). CDR1 and CDR2 from the germline V gene are SNHLY and FYNNEI. V dropped 6 bases and J dropped 3 bases, with 12 bases sitting between them. The CDR3 sequence is 13 residues long. The CDR3 region has the DNA TGTGCCAGCAGCAAGGGACTTGGCTACGAGCAGTACTTC. This sequence encodes CASSKGLGYEQYF.

V is TRBV7-3 and J is TRBJ1-1; tentatively, D is TRBD1 (5 bases). V lost 5 bases, J lost 6 bases, and 16 bases lay in between. Germline V gives CDR1 SGHTA, CDR2 FQGTGA. This CDR3 has 14 residues. The CDR3 nucleotides read TGTGCCAGCAGCCCGACACCGGGGGGGGCTGAAGCTTTCTTT. Translating gives CASSPTPGGAEAFF.

This clone has a handful of counts. The chain couples TRBV5-4 to TRBJ1-2, with D perhaps matching TRBD1 (5 bases). CDR1 is SGHNT, CDR2 YYREEE, per germline (reference sequence). The CDR3 is 13 residues long. Trimming took 0 bases from V and 5 from J, leaving 8 bases between them. CDR3 in amino acids: CASSLAGGYGYTF. CDR3 bases: TGTGCCAGCAGCTTGGCCGGGGGGTATGGCTACACCTTC.

The table lists this clone with a count of one. The chain recombines TRBV6-6 with TRBJ1-5, with D uncertain. CDR3 length: 12 amino acids. The ends were cut back, 8 bases at V and 0 bases at J, with 5 bases in the middle. Germline assignment: CDR1 MNHNY and CDR2 SVGAGI (reference sequence). The DNA for the CDR3 is TGTGCCAGCGAGGGTAGCAATCAGCCCCAGCATTTT. It codes for CASEGSNQPQHF.

The chain is built from TRBV6-1 and TRBJ1-2, with D perhaps matching TRBD1 (5 bases). CDR1 is MNHNS, CDR2 SASEGT, per germline. V lost 1 base, J lost 4 bases, and 16 bases lay in between. The CDR3 has 16 residues. CDR3: CASSEGGAGMVYGYTF. The CDR3 DNA sequence: TGTGCCAGCAGTGAAGGTGGTGCAGGGATGGTCTATGGCTACACCTTC.

The V call is TRBV14, the J call TRBJ2-3; D not resolved. V lost 2 bases to trimming and J lost 6 bases, with 15 bases between them. Germline V gene lookup returns CDR1 SGHDN and CDR2 FVKESK. The CDR3 has 15 amino acids. The CDR3 protein is CASSQRSNSWDTQYF. The CDR3 region has the DNA TGTGCCAGCAGCCAAAGGAGTAATTCGTGGGATACGCAGTATTTT.

The chain is built from TRBV5-4 and TRBJ2-5; 8 nucleotides agree with TRBD1. The CDR3 contains 13 residues. V lost 4 bases to trimming and J lost 2 bases; unmatched junction nucleotides: 1. Germline V gene lookup returns CDR1 SGHNT and CDR2 YYREEE (reference sequence). CDR3 sequence reads: CASSHRGQETQYF. CDR3 nucleotide sequence: TGTGCCAGCAGCCACAGGGGGCAAGAGACCCAGTACTTC.

This sequence joins TRBV12-3 or TRBV12-4 and TRBJ1-1; D unresolved. Trimming shortened V by 2 bases and J by 8 bases, and 9 bases separated the two germline ends. CDR3 length equals 12 residues. The CDR3 sequence: CASSLILGEAFF. CDR3 bases: TGTGCCAGCAGTTTAATTTTGGGCGAAGCTTTCTTT.